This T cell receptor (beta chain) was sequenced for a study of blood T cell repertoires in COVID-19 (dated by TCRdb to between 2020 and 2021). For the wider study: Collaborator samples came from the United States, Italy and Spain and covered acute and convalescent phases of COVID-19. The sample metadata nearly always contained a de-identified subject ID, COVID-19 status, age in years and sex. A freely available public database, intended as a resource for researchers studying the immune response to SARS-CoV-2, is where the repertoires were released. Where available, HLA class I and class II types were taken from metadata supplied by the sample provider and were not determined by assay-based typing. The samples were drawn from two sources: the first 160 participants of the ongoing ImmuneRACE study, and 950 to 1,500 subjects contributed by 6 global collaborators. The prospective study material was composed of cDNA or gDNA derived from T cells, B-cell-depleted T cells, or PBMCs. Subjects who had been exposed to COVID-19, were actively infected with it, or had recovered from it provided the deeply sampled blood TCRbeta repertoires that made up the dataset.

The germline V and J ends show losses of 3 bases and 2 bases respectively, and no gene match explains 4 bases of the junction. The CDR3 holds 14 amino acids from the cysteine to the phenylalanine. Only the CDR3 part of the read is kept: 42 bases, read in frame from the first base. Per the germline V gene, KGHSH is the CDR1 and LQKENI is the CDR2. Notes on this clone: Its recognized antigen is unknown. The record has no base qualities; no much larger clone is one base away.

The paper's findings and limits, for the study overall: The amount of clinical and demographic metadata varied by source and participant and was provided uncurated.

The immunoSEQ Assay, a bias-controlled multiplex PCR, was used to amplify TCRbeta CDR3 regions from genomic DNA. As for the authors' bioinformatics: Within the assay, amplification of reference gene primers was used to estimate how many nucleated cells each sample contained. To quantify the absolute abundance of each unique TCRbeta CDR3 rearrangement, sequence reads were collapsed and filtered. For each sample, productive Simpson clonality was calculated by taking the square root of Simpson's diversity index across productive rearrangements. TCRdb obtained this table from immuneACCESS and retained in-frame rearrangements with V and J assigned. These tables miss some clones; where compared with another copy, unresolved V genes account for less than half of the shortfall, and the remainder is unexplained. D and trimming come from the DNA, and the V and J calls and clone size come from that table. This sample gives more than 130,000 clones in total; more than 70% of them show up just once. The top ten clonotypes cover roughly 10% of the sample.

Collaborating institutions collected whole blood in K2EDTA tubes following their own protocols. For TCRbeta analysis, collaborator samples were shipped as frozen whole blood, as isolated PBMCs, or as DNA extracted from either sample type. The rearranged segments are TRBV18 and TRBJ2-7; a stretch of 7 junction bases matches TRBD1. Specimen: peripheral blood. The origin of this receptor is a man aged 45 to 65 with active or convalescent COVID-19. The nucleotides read TGTGCCAGCTCACCGACCCAGGGGGCCTACGAGCAGTACTTC. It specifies CASSPTQGAYEQYF.